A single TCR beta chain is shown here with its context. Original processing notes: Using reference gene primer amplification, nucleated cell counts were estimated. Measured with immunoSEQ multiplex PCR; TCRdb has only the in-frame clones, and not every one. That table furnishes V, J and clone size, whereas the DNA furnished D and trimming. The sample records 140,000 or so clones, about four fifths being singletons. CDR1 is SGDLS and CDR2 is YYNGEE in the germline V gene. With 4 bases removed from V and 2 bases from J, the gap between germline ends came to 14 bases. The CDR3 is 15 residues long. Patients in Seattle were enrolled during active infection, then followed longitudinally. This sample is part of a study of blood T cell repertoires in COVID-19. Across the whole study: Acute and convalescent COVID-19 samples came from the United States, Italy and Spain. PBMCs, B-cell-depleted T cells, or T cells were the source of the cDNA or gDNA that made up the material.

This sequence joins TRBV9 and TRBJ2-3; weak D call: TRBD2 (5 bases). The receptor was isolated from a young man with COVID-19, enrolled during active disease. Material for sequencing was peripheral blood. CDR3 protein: CASSLRGLFTDTQYF. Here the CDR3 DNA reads TGTGCCAGCAGCCTAAGAGGACTGTTCACAGATACGCAGTATTTT.